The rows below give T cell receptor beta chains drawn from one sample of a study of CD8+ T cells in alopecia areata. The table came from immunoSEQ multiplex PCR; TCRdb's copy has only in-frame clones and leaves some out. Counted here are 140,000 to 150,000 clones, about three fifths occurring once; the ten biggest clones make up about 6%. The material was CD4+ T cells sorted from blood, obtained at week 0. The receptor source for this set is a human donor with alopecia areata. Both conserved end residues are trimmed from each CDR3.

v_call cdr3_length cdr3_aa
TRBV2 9 ASRADSPLH
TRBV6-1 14 ASSEAGGGSNTEAF
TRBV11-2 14 ASSFGLAGGLNEQF
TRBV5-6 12 ASSPGIAKNIQY
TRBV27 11 ASSWESGEKLF
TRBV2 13 ASSYGQGANYGYT
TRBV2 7 ASRNFYT
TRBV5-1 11 ASSLQGPETQY
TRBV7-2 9 ASSQRYGYT
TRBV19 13 ASSPGQGSRETQY
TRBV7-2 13 ASRPGGVSTDTQY
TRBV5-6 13 ASSPAGGQSYEQY
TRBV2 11 ASRTEGANVLT
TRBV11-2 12 ATSKPGWVETQY
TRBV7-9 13 ASSLDRVLNTEAF
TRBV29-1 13 SVILGGHSYNEQF
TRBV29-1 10 SVEQGPNEQF
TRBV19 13 ASSMMGGVRGEQF
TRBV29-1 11 SVRDTPLDEQF
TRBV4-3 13 ASSPSGQGAREQY
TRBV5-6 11 ASSFPATDTQY
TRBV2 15 ASSAFAGTSTRGEQF
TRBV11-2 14 ASSSGTSGVGETQY
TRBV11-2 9 ASSPGDGYT
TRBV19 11 ASRRTATIGYT
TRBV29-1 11 SGKGKGRWTQY
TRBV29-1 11 SVDPGANYGYT
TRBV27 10 ASRGAGQPQH
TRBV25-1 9 ASSRDTEAF
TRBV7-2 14 ASSLGASGGGETQY
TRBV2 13 ASSEETPINYGYT
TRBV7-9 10 ASSLADGGQF
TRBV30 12 AWSVGSSNSPLH
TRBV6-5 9 ASRELNGYT
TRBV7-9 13 ASSAQTGGGEKLF
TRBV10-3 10 AIGNRDGGYT
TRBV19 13 ASIDPSGTPNEQF
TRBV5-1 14 ASSRLWDTRRHEQY
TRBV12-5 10 ASGLVTETQY
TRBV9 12 ASSFSGGAETQY
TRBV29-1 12 SVPTGAQTETQY
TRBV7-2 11 ASSLLGPYEQY
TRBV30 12 AWSVGAGESPLH
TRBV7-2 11 ASRPTMSGEQY
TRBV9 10 ASSVDRGKLF
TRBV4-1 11 ASSTGTLETQY
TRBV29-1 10 SVDRGLAEAF
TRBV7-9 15 ASSLARGAVITDTQY
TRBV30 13 AWSVQAGGAGEQF
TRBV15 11 ATGDTTNQPQH
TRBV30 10 AWTQDRGSYT
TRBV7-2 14 ASTPRGAGWTDTQY
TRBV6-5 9 ASSQGPEQY